The present T cell receptor (beta chain) was sequenced within a study of OX40 agonist ivuxolimab in advanced cancers. Losses at the gene ends were 4 bases for V and 4 bases for J; bases not matched to a gene: 5. The germline gives CDR1 SGHRS, CDR2 YFSETQ. CDR3 length equals 15 residues. The repertoire was sequenced with immunoSEQ multiplex PCR; TCRdb's copy has only in-frame clones and lacks some. The sample contains 30,000 to 40,000 clones, around 90% of which appear only once. Sequenced material: CD4+ or CD8+ T cells sorted from blood, taken in a trial of the OX40 agonist ivuxolimab. This TCR was sampled from an adult with an advanced solid tumor such as melanoma, head and neck, liver or kidney cancer. The chain combines TRBV5-1 with TRBJ1-4; 9 nucleotides match TRBD1. The CDR3 nucleotides read TGCGCCAGCAGCCCTGGACAGGGGATTAATGAAAAACTGTTTTTT. Protein: CASSPGQGINEKLFF.